A single sample is the source of the 21 T cell receptor beta chains below, sequenced in a study of human T cells and chemical hapten exposure. Time point noted: pre-sensitization, week 0. Treatment of the sample: therapeutic diphenylcyclopropenone sensitization with weekly scalp DPC. Using its own MiXCR run on the RACE reads, TCRdb lists one record per CDR3 protein. The top ten clones hold 2.5% to 3% of a sample with about 380,000 distinct CDR3 sequences, 5.1% of them seen once. The sample in question was whole blood, obtained in connection with sensitization to the hapten diphenylcyclopropenone (DPC). These receptors originate from a woman between 50 and 59 years old with alopecia areata. Some clones in this sample may be carry-over from other donors' samples.

CDR3 amino acids: CASRRAGMNTEAFF. The DNA for the CDR3 is TGTGCCAGCAGGAGAGCAGGGATGAACACTGAAGCTTTCTTT. The chain uses TRBV2 and TRBJ1-1; tentatively, D is TRBD1 (5 bases). The CDR3 runs to 14 residues. From germline, CDR1 is SNHLY and CDR2 FYNNEI. V was trimmed by 6 bases and J by 0 bases, leaving 11 bases between them.

Only a few counts were recorded for this clonotype. This chain links TRBV4-3 with TRBJ2-1; TRBD1 might be the D (6 bases). V dropped 4 bases and J dropped 0 bases, with 16 bases sitting between them. Germline V gives CDR1 LGHNA, CDR2 YSLEER. The CDR3 loop spans 17 amino acids. CDR3 region: CASSRDTGQSSYNEQFF. DNA for the CDR3: TGCGCCAGCAGCCGAGATACAGGGCAGAGCTCCTACAATGAGCAGTTCTTC.

Ten or more counts support this clonotype. At one end, the junction sequence differs from germline, possibly due to a read error. The chain has TRBV11-2 and TRBJ1-4, with D possibly being TRBD1 (6 bases). The germline CDR1 and CDR2 sequences are SGHAT and FQNNGV. This CDR3 region has 15 residues. The chain's CDR3 is CASSLDRSTNEKLFF. The CDR3 DNA reads as TGTGCCAGCAGCCTAGACAGGTCAACTAATGAAAAACTGTTTTTT.

The chain's CDR3 is CASSEIAGGPGQYF. The CDR3 bases are TGTGCCAGCAGTGAAATAGCGGGGGGGCCTGGGCAGTACTTC. The chain is built from TRBV2 and TRBJ2-7; 11 nucleotides align to TRBD2. The CDR3 runs to 14 residues. Looked up from germline, CDR1 is SNHLY and CDR2 is FYNNEI. With 2 bases clipped from V and 9 bases from J, the junction kept 6 bases outside the gene matches.

This clonotype appeared many times. The chain joins TRBV5-1 to TRBJ2-5; D is perhaps TRBD2 (5 bases). V was shortened by 4 bases and J by 5 bases, with 9 bases between the two germline ends. Germline V gene lookup returns CDR1 SGHRS and CDR2 YFSETQ. This CDR3 spans 12 amino acids. The CDR3 DNA is TGCGCCAGCAGCCGCGAGGGCGAGACCCAGTACTTC. Its translation is CASSREGETQYF.

Points on this clonotype: The junction and the germline gene differ at one end; a read error may be behind it. The chain employs TRBV5-1 and TRBJ2-7; D is unclear. CDR3 size: 12 residues. Germline CDR1 SGHRS, CDR2 YFSETQ. The CDR3 sequence is CASSSDSYVQYF. The CDR3 DNA sequence: TGCGCCAGCAGCTCTGATAGCTACGTGCAGTACTTC.

The V call is TRBV7-2, the J call TRBJ2-7; a possible D gene is TRBD2 (5 bases). CDR3 length equals 13 residues. Per the germline V gene, CDR1 is SGHTA and CDR2 is FQGNSA. The V end lost 4 bases, the J end lost 13 bases, and 20 bases lay between the germline ends. In DNA, the CDR3 is TGTGCCAGCAGCTCCGTACCTGGCGGGTCTCCCTACTTC. Amino acid sequence: CASSSVPGGSPYF.

In its sample, this clonotype was seen many times. The chain joins TRBV28 to TRBJ2-7; the D gene could be TRBD1 or TRBD2 (5 bases each). The CDR3 consists of 16 residues. Trimming removed 1 base from V and 5 bases from J, with 18 bases in between. From germline, CDR1 is MDHEN and CDR2 SYDVKM. The CDR3 reads CASSLYRDQPRNEQYF. CDR3 in DNA: TGTGCCAGCAGTTTATACCGGGACCAACCTCGCAACGAGCAGTACTTC.

The chain joins TRBV7-9 to TRBJ1-4; the D gene is possibly TRBD1 (6 bases). Germline V gives CDR1 SEHNR, CDR2 FQNEAQ (reference sequence). The V end lost 5 bases, the J end lost 3 bases, and 13 bases lay between the germline ends. The CDR3 sequence is 15 residues long. The CDR3 loop reads CASSPLAGANEKLFF. In DNA form, the CDR3 reads TGTGCCAGCAGCCCCTTGGCAGGGGCTAATGAAAAACTGTTTTTT. The full variable domain, in which reference TRBV7-9 and TRBJ1-4 provide the parts outside the CDR3, is DTGVSQNPRHKITKRGQNVTFRCDPISEHNRLYWYRQTLGQGPEFLTYFQNEAQLEKSRLLSDRFSAERPKGSFSTLEIQRTEQGDSAMYLCASSPLAGANEKLFFGSGTQLSVL.

In this sample, this clonotype turned up a few times. V gene TRBV5-1 combines with J gene TRBJ2-5; perhaps D is TRBD1 or TRBD2 (5 bases each). The V end was cut by 1 base, the J end by 1 base, with 14 bases between. This CDR3 is 16 amino acids long. The V gene's germline CDR1 is SGHRS and CDR2 YFSETQ. The CDR3 DNA sequence: TGCGCCAGCAGCTTGTACGGGACGGGGAGCCAAGAGACCCAGTACTTC. Its translation: CASSLYGTGSQETQYF.

This clonotype was observed a few times. The gene calls are TRBV2 and TRBJ2-3; a weak D match, TRBD1 (5 bases). The germline V gene has CDR1 SNHLY and CDR2 FYNNEI. The CDR3 runs to 14 residues. V was trimmed by 7 bases and J by 3 bases, leaving 14 bases between them. The CDR3 sequence is CASTRAGITDTQYF. CDR3 in DNA: TGTGCCAGCACCCGGGCAGGGATTACAGATACGCAGTATTTT. The variable domain in full, completed from reference TRBV2 and TRBJ2-3, reads EPEVTQTPSHQVTQMGQEVILRCVPISNHLYFYWYRQILGQKVEFLVSFYNNEISEKSEIFDDQFSVERPDGSNFTLKIRSTKLEDSAMYFCASTRAGITDTQYFGPGTRLTVL.

The J gene is TRBJ1-1, the V gene TRBV6-2 or TRBV6-3, with D uncertain. The CDR3 runs 12 residues. The germline V gene has CDR1 MNHEY and CDR2 SVGEGT. V dropped 6 bases and J dropped 2 bases, with 7 bases sitting between them. CDR3 in amino acids: CASRDTNTEAFF. CDR3 coding DNA: TGTGCCAGCAGAGACACCAACACTGAAGCTTTCTTT.

The chain is built from TRBV12-3 or TRBV12-4 and TRBJ1-2; D remains ambiguous. The V and J ends lost 7 bases and 6 bases respectively, with 15 bases between them. This CDR3 contains 13 residues. CDR3 sequence (DNA): TGTGCCAGCACCCTGTCAGGAAGGCATGGCTACACCTTC. It yields the protein CASTLSGRHGYTF.

This clonotype has ten or more counts. The rearrangement joins TRBV3-1 to TRBJ2-2; TRBD1 matches 12 bases. CDR3 size: 16 residues. After removal of 7 bases from V and 5 bases from J, the junction contained 8 bases not matched to a gene. Looked up from germline, CDR1 is LGHDT and CDR2 is YNNKEL (reference sequence). This CDR3 reads CASTVGQGARTGELFF. As DNA, the CDR3 is TGTGCCAGCACCGTGGGACAGGGGGCGAGGACCGGGGAGCTGTTTTTT.

This clonotype appeared a few times. The chain is built from TRBV7-2 and TRBJ1-1; D remains ambiguous. The CDR3 length is 14 residues. CDR1 SGHTA and CDR2 FQGNSA come from the germline V gene. V lost 1 base to trimming and J lost 3 bases, with 9 bases between them. The CDR3 DNA sequence: TGTGCCAGCAGCTTAGAAGGGTTCTACACTGAAGCTTTCTTT. Amino acid sequence: CASSLEGFYTEAFF.

The table lists this clonotype with a few counts. The chain is built from TRBV30 and TRBJ1-1; D not certain. Germline V CDR1 and CDR2: GTSNPN, SVGIG (reference sequence). The V end was cut by 0 bases, the J end by 6 bases, with 5 bases between. The CDR3 is 11 amino acids. The chain's CDR3 is CAWSVNPEAFF. Here the CDR3 DNA reads TGTGCCTGGAGTGTAAACCCTGAAGCTTTCTTT.

In this sample, this clonotype turned up many times. CDR3 protein: CASSLTGGLDEQYF. The CDR3, as DNA: TGTGCCAGCAGTCTTACAGGGGGATTGGACGAGCAGTACTTC. The chain uses TRBV9 and TRBJ2-7; 8 nucleotides align to TRBD1. V trimming: 5 bases; J trimming: 5 bases; junction bases outside the gene matches: 9. In germline, CDR1 is SGDLS, CDR2 YYNGEE. CDR3 length: 14 amino acids.

This clonotype was detected ten times or more. The chain joins TRBV29-1 to TRBJ2-3, with D uncertain. The length of the CDR3 is 12 residues. Germline V CDR1 and CDR2: SQVTM, ANQGSEA. Trimming left V 3 bases short and J 3 bases short, with 7 bases between. The CDR3 coding sequence is TGCAGCGTTGACTCCGGGACAGATACGCAGTATTTT. This translates into CSVDSGTDTQYF.

The chain employs TRBV12-3 or TRBV12-4 and TRBJ1-5, with a tentative D call TRBD1 (6 bases). This CDR3 comprises 14 residues. Trimming removed 5 bases at V and 7 bases at J, with 15 bases between. The CDR3 DNA follows: TGTGCCAGCAGTCAATCCCAGGGGAGGCAGCCCCAGCATTTT. Translated: CASSQSQGRQPQHF.

The V gene is TRBV9, the J gene TRBJ2-5, with TRBD1 as a possible D gene (6 bases). This CDR3 has 14 residues. Germline V gives CDR1 SGDLS, CDR2 YYNGEE. Between the trimmed V and J ends, which lost 0 bases and 4 bases, there was a span of 10 bases. CDR3 residues: CASSVGQGRETQYF. The CDR3 nucleotides are TGTGCCAGCAGCGTAGGTCAGGGGCGAGAGACCCAGTACTTC.

This clonotype was seen at least ten times. The V call is TRBV11-2, the J call TRBJ2-3, with D possibly TRBD2 on 6 matching bases. This CDR3 spans 15 amino acids. CDR1 is SGHAT, CDR2 FQNNGV, per germline. The germline V and J ends were trimmed by 2 bases and 4 bases, with 13 bases remaining between them. DNA of the CDR3: TGTGCCAGCAGCTTACTCCGGGACTTAGCAGATACGCAGTATTTT. Amino acids: CASSLLRDLADTQYF.